The 20 T cell receptor beta chains listed next were all sequenced from one sample in a study of T-cell reconstitution after alpha-beta-depleted transplantation in children. Unique molecular identifiers were built into the TCRbeta library. A single record per CDR3 protein comes from TCRdb applying MiXCR to the PCR reads. Seen here are more than 150,000 distinct CDR3 sequences, about 6.4% observed once, and the top ten hold around 2.7%. Sample: PBMCs from the stem cell graft donor, taken from the stem cell graft. These receptors came from a human donor who donated a stem cell graft to a child with Wiskott-Aldrich syndrome.

As regards this clonotype: The germline gene is not matched at one end of the junction; a read error may be the cause. This chain connects TRBV18 to TRBJ1-4; tentative D call: TRBD1 (5 bases). Per germline, CDR1 KGHSH and CDR2 LQKENI. The CDR3 is 15 residues long. The CDR3 spells CASLPPSGQGEKLFF. The CDR3 DNA reads as TGTGCCAGCTTACCACCGTCGGGGCAGGGCGAAAAACTGTTTTTT.

This clonotype showed up just a few times. The genes are TRBV5-1 and TRBJ1-1; D unclear. V lost 0 bases and J lost 2, with 5 bases in between. The CDR3 length is 13 residues. Germline CDR1 and CDR2: SGHRS and YFSETQ. CDR3 loop: CASSLGFNTEAFF. In nucleotides, the CDR3 is TGCGCCAGCAGCTTGGGTTTCAACACTGAAGCTTTCTTT.

This clonotype was seen ten or more times. The chain recombines TRBV20-1 with TRBJ1-1, with 12 nucleotides matching TRBD1. Germline V CDR1 and CDR2: DFQATT, SNEGSKA (reference sequence). After removal of 5 bases from V and 1 base from J, the junction contained 8 bases not matched to a gene. The CDR3 is 16 amino acids. The CDR3 coding sequence is TGCAGTGCTCAACCGGGACAGGGGGCTTGGAACACTGAAGCTTTCTTT. Translating it yields CSAQPGQGAWNTEAFF.

At least ten counts were recorded for this clonotype. The rearrangement links TRBV29-1 to TRBJ2-3; no clear D gene. CDR1 and CDR2 from the germline V gene are SQVTM and ANQGSEA. V was shortened by 0 bases and J by 4 bases, with 8 bases between the two germline ends. The CDR3 is made up of 13 amino acids. CDR3: CSVEDLGADTQYF. In nucleotides, the CDR3 is TGCAGCGTTGAAGATCTAGGCGCAGATACGCAGTATTTT.

The rearrangement joins TRBV4-2 to TRBJ1-2; 7 bases agree with TRBD1. The CDR3 has 13 residues. CDR1 LGHNA and CDR2 YNFKEQ come from the germline V gene. V lost 5 bases and J lost 3; bases outside the gene matches: 3. In nucleotides, the CDR3 is TGTGCCAGCAGCGGACAGGATCACTATGGCTACACCTTC. Residues: CASSGQDHYGYTF.

The gene calls are TRBV4-2 and TRBJ2-4; 8 positions match TRBD2. The CDR3 is 18 amino acids. The germline gives CDR1 LGHNA, CDR2 YNFKEQ. V was clipped by 1 base and J by 11 bases; unmatched bases: 19. The CDR3 sequence is CASSQVWGSSSPGGVQYF. The CDR3 bases are TGTGCCAGCAGCCAAGTATGGGGCTCGTCTAGCCCGGGGGGGGTTCAGTACTTC.

Ten or more counts support this clonotype. The chain joins TRBV20-1 to TRBJ2-7; D call uncertain. V dropped 3 bases and J dropped 1 base, with 13 bases sitting between them. The CDR3 runs to 14 residues. Germline lookup yields CDR1 DFQATT and CDR2 SNEGSKA (reference sequence). CDR3 residues: CSARIVGQSYEQYF. DNA of the CDR3: TGCAGTGCTAGGATAGTAGGCCAGTCCTACGAGCAGTACTTC.

The sample holds many counts of this clonotype. The CDR3, as DNA: TGCGCCAGCAGCTTGGAAAGAGCGAATGAGCAGTTCTTC. Its protein product is CASSLERANEQFF. V is TRBV5-1 and J is TRBJ2-1; D not resolved. The CDR3 length is 13 residues. V lost 0 bases to trimming and J lost 7 bases, with 8 bases between them. Germline CDR1 and CDR2: SGHRS and YFSETQ.

This clonotype occurred many times. V gene TRBV18 combines with J gene TRBJ1-1; D unclear. This CDR3 has 14 amino acids. Germline V gene lookup returns CDR1 KGHSH and CDR2 LQKENI. Trimming removed 5 bases at V and 0 bases at J, with 10 bases between. The CDR3 protein is CASSEQTVNTEAFF. CDR3 nucleotides: TGTGCCAGCTCAGAACAGACCGTGAACACTGAAGCTTTCTTT.

This clonotype was counted at least ten times. The J gene is TRBJ2-7, the V gene TRBV12-3 or TRBV12-4; D is uncertain. CDR3 length: 13 amino acids. Trimming left V 5 bases short and J 6 bases short, with 14 bases between. The CDR3, as DNA: TGTGCCAGCAGTCAAGGCCTTTACTCCGAGCAGTACTTC. Translation gives CASSQGLYSEQYF.

This clonotype was detected ten times or more. The rearrangement links TRBV20-1 to TRBJ1-1, with a possible D match to TRBD1 (5 bases). V was clipped by 2 bases and J by 4 bases, with 17 bases between them. Looked up from germline, CDR1 is DFQATT and CDR2 is SNEGSKA (reference sequence). This CDR3 has 15 amino acids. CDR3 loop: CSARKSREGSTEAFF. CDR3 DNA sequence: TGCAGTGCTAGAAAATCAAGGGAGGGGTCCACTGAAGCTTTCTTT.

Only a few counts were recorded for this clonotype. V is TRBV6-2 or TRBV6-3 and J is TRBJ2-4; 7 nucleotides align to TRBD1. The CDR3 extends over 16 amino acids. Germline CDR1 MNHEY, CDR2 SVGEGT. The ends lost 5 bases at V and 1 base at J; junction bases unmatched: 8. Written as DNA, the CDR3 is TGTGCCAGCAGTCCGGTCGGGACAGCCGCCAAAAACATTCAGTACTTC. As protein: CASSPVGTAAKNIQYF.

This clonotype was detected many times. This rearrangement joins TRBV5-1 to TRBJ2-3; 9 bases fit TRBD1. Trimming at V came to 3 bases and at J to 8 bases, leaving 7 bases not matched to a gene. The CDR3 spans 14 residues. CDR1 SGHRS and CDR2 YFSETQ come from the germline V gene. This chain's CDR3 is CASSSGQGSGTQYF. CDR3 nucleotides: TGCGCCAGCAGCTCGGGACAGGGTAGCGGTACGCAGTATTTT.

This clonotype was recorded at least ten times. The chain joins TRBV29-1 to TRBJ2-7; the match to TRBD2 covers 7 bases. J gave up 2 bases and V 4 bases, and 8 bases lay outside the gene matches. Per the germline V gene, CDR1 is SQVTM and CDR2 is ANQGSEA. The CDR3 is 14 amino acids. The CDR3 nucleotides are TGCAGCGTTGTCGGCCGGGAGGTGCCCTACGAGCAGTACTTC. Its protein product is CSVVGREVPYEQYF.

This clonotype was detected only a few times. The rearrangement links TRBV19 to TRBJ2-1, with 8 bases that match TRBD2. The ends lost 3 bases at V and 1 base at J; junction bases unmatched: 14. Germline lookup yields CDR1 LNHDA and CDR2 SQIVND (reference sequence). The CDR3 is 19 amino acids. The CDR3, as DNA: TGTGCCAGTAGTATTTTTCAGGCCAGCGGGAGATCGTCCTACAATGAGCAGTTCTTC. Encoded protein: CASSIFQASGRSSYNEQFF.

Notes on this clonotype: Its ends do not fully match the called genes, so a read error is possible. The chain has TRBV7-6 and TRBJ2-7, with 8 positions matching TRBD2. Germline values: CDR1 SGHVS, CDR2 FNYEAQ. The CDR3 totals 15 residues. CDR3 sequence: CASSIAGLPSYEQYF. In nucleotides, the CDR3 is TGTGCCAGCAGCATAGCGGGACTCCCCTCCTACGAGCAGTACTTC.

In its sample, this clonotype was seen many times. This chain uses TRBV10-3 with TRBJ2-5; D may be TRBD2 (6 bases). CDR3 length equals 13 residues. The germline V gene encodes CDR1 ENHRY and CDR2 SYGVKD. Trimming took 7 bases from V and 2 from J, leaving 11 bases between them. The DNA for the CDR3 is TGTGCCATCATGGCCGGGACTCAAGAGACCCAGTACTTC. Protein: CAIMAGTQETQYF.

This clonotype was detected ten times or more. The chain employs TRBV6-5 and TRBJ2-1, with D unresolved. The CDR3 is 15 residues long. The V end lost 2 bases, the J end lost 3 bases, and 11 bases lay between the germline ends. The germline CDR1 and CDR2 sequences are MNHEY and SVGAGI. CDR3 DNA sequence: TGTGCCAGCAGTTACGTACAGAGGCTCTACAATGAGCAGTTCTTC. This codes for CASSYVQRLYNEQFF.

Remarks on this clonotype: Just one base apart from a much larger clone, this may be a read error. The rearrangement uses TRBV27 and TRBJ2-2; tentatively, D is TRBD1 (6 bases). There are 13 residues in the CDR3. Looked up from germline, CDR1 is MNHEY and CDR2 is SMNVEV (reference sequence). The CDR3 coding sequence is TGTTCCAGCAGTACAGGGTTCACCGGGGAGCTGTTTTTT. Protein product: CSSSTGFTGELFF.

This clonotype was recorded at least ten times. The chain couples TRBV7-8 to TRBJ2-3; tentatively, D is TRBD2 (5 bases). Deletions cut 5 bases from V and 2 bases from J, with 14 bases between. There are 15 residues in the CDR3. The germline CDR1 and CDR2 sequences are SGHVS and FQNEAQ. CDR3 loop: CASSPYSGNTDTQYF. In nucleotides, the CDR3 is TGTGCCAGCAGCCCTTACTCCGGGAACACAGATACGCAGTATTTT. The variable domain in full, with the rest retrieved from reference TRBV7-8 and TRBJ2-3, is GAGVSQSPRYKVAKRGQDVALRCDPISGHVSLFWYQQALGQGPEFLTYFQNEAQLDKSGLPSDRFFAERPEGSVSTLKIQRTQQEDSAVYLCASSPYSGNTDTQYFGPGTRLTVL.